This TCR beta chain emerged from a study of T-cell reconstitution after alpha-beta-depleted transplantation in children. General study findings and limits: From newly produced T cells came most of the T-cell counts and diversity one year after transplant. Expanded graft clones, several hundred of them, were reportedly the source of alpha-beta T cells about two months after transplant. Some patients' high day-60 TCRbeta diversity was attributed to recipient cells surviving conditioning.

This clonotype was seen many times. The antigen remains unidentified. It was with unique molecular identifiers that the TCRbeta library was prepared. Via MiXCR, TCRdb re-called the PCR reads, giving one row per CDR3 protein. Of roughly 250,000 distinct CDR3 sequences detected, just under 8.5% appear once; the ten largest clones hold 5% to 7%. The CDR3 is 12 residues long. V lost 4 bases and J 8 bases, leaving 12 bases between the germline ends. CDR1 and CDR2 (germline): SGHRS, YFSETQ. The sample here was PBMCs, mostly from graft donor cells, taken 180 days after TCRalphabeta/CD19-depleted stem cell transplant. J is TRBJ1-2 and V is TRBV5-1, with D possibly TRBD1 on 5 matching bases. The clonotype was recovered from a male patient younger than 18 who had a stem cell transplant for acute lymphoblastic leukemia, so the T cells may come from the graft donor. For the CDR3, the DNA is TGCGCCAGCAGCCCGCAGGGAGAAGGCTACACCTTC. Translation: CASSPQGEGYTF.